The 17 T cell receptor beta chains reported below all come from one sample, sequenced in a study of early T cells in non-severe SARS-CoV-2 infection. TCRdb independently ran MiXCR on the 5' RACE reads; one entry per CDR3 protein. Among tens of thousands of distinct CDR3 sequences listed, about 9.4% were seen once. Sequencing was performed on whole blood, taken at baseline. Receptors originate from an adult who was a healthcare worker with PCR-confirmed SARS-CoV-2 infection or an uninfected control (not recorded which).

This clonotype was seen a few times. The rearrangement links TRBV9 to TRBJ1-3; no reliable D call. This CDR3 spans 16 amino acids. V was trimmed by 0 bases and J by 0 bases, leaving 10 bases between them. Germline values: CDR1 SGDLS, CDR2 YYNGEE. CDR3 amino acids: CASSVAAASSGNTIYF. The CDR3 nucleotides read TGTGCCAGCAGCGTAGCGGCGGCGAGCTCTGGAAACACCATATATTTT.

This clonotype was picked up a small number of times. The rearrangement uses TRBV19 and TRBJ2-2; D assignment may be TRBD1 or TRBD2 (5 bases each). The CDR3 sequence is 16 residues long. Germline V gives CDR1 LNHDA, CDR2 SQIVND (reference sequence). V lost 3 bases and J lost 0, with 11 bases in between. CDR3 nucleotide sequence: TGTGCCAGTAGTATTAAACAGGACTCGAACACCGGGGAGCTGTTTTTT. Encoded protein: CASSIKQDSNTGELFF.

This clonotype was detected many times. The V call is TRBV30, the J call TRBJ2-7, with D perhaps assigned TRBD1 or TRBD2 (5 bases each). V was trimmed by 1 base and J by 0 bases, leaving 10 bases between them. Germline V gene lookup returns CDR1 GTSNPN and CDR2 SVGIG (reference sequence). The CDR3 contains 14 residues. Here the CDR3 reads CAWSGDGSSYEQYF. Written as DNA, the CDR3 is TGTGCCTGGAGTGGGGACGGCAGCTCCTACGAGCAGTACTTC.

V usage is TRBV5-1 and J usage is TRBJ2-2, with D unclear. This CDR3 is built from 15 residues. V lost 0 bases to trimming and J lost 3 bases, with 9 bases between them. Germline-derived CDR1 and CDR2 are SGHRS and YFSETQ. CDR3 region: CASSLASTDTGELFF. In DNA, the CDR3 is TGCGCCAGCAGCTTGGCCAGTACAGACACCGGGGAGCTGTTTTTT.

The chain carries TRBV11-2 and TRBJ1-4, with a weak D call TRBD1 (6 bases). The CDR3 sequence is 15 residues long. Germline CDR1 reads SGHAT; CDR2 reads FQNNGV. Trimming left V 6 bases short and J 4 bases short, with 15 bases between. The CDR3 coding sequence is TGTGCCAGCAGAACTTCGGGACACCTTAATGAAAAACTGTTTTTT. It specifies CASRTSGHLNEKLFF.

CDR3 coding DNA: TGCGCCAGCAGACCGGGGGGAAACGCCGAGCAGTACTTC. Translating gives CASRPGGNAEQYF. V gene TRBV5-1 combines with J gene TRBJ2-7; TRBD2 matches 7 bases. Trimming removed 5 bases from V and 6 bases from J; junction bases left unmatched: 8. The CDR3 consists of 13 residues. Germline lookup yields CDR1 SGHRS and CDR2 YFSETQ. The full variable domain, rest sourced from reference TRBV5-1 and TRBJ2-7, is KAGVTQTPRYLIKTRGQQVTLSCSPISGHRSVSWYQQTPGQGLQFLFEYFSETQRNKGNFPGRFSGRQFSNSRSEMNVSTLELGDSALYLCASRPGGNAEQYFGPGTRLTVT.

V is TRBV9 and J is TRBJ1-2, with D unresolved. Germline lookup yields CDR1 SGDLS and CDR2 YYNGEE. The V end lost 3 bases, the J end lost 1 base, and 13 bases lay between the germline ends. The CDR3 has 15 amino acids. The chain's CDR3 is CASSAPLRDNYGYTF. The CDR3 DNA reads as TGTGCCAGCAGCGCCCCCCTGAGAGATAACTATGGCTACACCTTC. The full variable domain, rest sourced from reference TRBV9 and TRBJ1-2, is DSGVTQTPKHLITATGQRVTLRCSPRSGDLSVYWYQQSLDQGLQFLIQYYNGEERAKGNILERFSAQQFPDLHSELNLSSLELGDSALYFCASSAPLRDNYGYTFGSGTRLTVV.

In this sample, this clonotype turned up many times. V is TRBV5-1 and J is TRBJ2-5; D unclear. Germline assignment: CDR1 SGHRS and CDR2 YFSETQ. The CDR3 is 14 residues long. Trimming left V 0 bases short and J 2 bases short, with 8 bases between. For the CDR3, the DNA is TGCGCCAGCAGCTTGGTGGCGGATCAAGAGACCCAGTACTTC. Its protein product is CASSLVADQETQYF.

The sample holds many counts of this clonotype. The V and J genes are TRBV14 and TRBJ1-6; TRBD1 matches at 8 bases. Trimming removed 3 bases from V and 10 bases from J; junction bases left unmatched: 5. This CDR3 spans 14 amino acids. Germline V gene lookup returns CDR1 SGHDN and CDR2 FVKESK. This CDR3 reads CASSHGTGGSPLHF. The CDR3 DNA follows: TGTGCCAGCAGCCACGGTACAGGGGGATCACCCCTCCACTTT.

This clonotype appeared many times. V gene TRBV29-1 combines with J gene TRBJ2-1; 7 bases align to TRBD1. The CDR3 runs 14 residues. J was trimmed by 5 bases and V by 6 bases; bases with no gene match: 10. Per the germline V gene, CDR1 is SQVTM and CDR2 is ANQGSEA. CDR3 region: CSVGKGQANNEQFF. CDR3 bases: TGCAGCGTGGGGAAAGGACAGGCAAACAATGAGCAGTTCTTC.

This clonotype is labeled medium-sized. V usage is TRBV5-1 and J usage is TRBJ2-1; maybe TRBD2 (5 bases). V was clipped by 5 bases and J by 7 bases, with 16 bases between them. CDR3 size: 14 residues. Germline assignment: CDR1 SGHRS and CDR2 YFSETQ. The CDR3 reads CASRADYGLNEQFF. In nucleotides, the CDR3 is TGCGCCAGCAGGGCTGACTACGGTTTGAATGAGCAGTTCTTC.

The J gene is TRBJ1-4, the V gene TRBV20-1; D is unclear. The germline CDR1 and CDR2 sequences are DFQATT and SNEGSKA (reference sequence). Trimming took off 5 bases at V and 8 bases at J, with 18 bases between the two ends. The CDR3 has 14 residues. This chain's CDR3 is CSAPGSGIYEKLFF. CDR3 DNA sequence: TGCAGTGCTCCAGGTAGCGGGATCTACGAAAAACTGTTTTTT.

This clonotype has just a few counts. The chain links TRBV4-1 to TRBJ1-1, with 8 bases matching TRBD1. Germline V gene sequence: CDR1 MGHRA, CDR2 YSYEKL. The V gene end was trimmed by 4 bases and the J gene end by 4 bases; junction bases not matched to a gene: 5. This CDR3 contains 14 residues. CDR3 coding DNA: TGCGCCAGCAGCCTCCAGGGGGCCGGCACTGAAGCTTTCTTT. Translating it yields CASSLQGAGTEAFF.

This clonotype was observed at least ten times. The J gene is TRBJ1-1, the V gene TRBV29-1, with D perhaps TRBD1 (5 bases). The germline CDR1 and CDR2 sequences are SQVTM and ANQGSEA. Deletions cut 6 bases from V and 0 bases from J, with 11 bases between. The CDR3 contains 13 residues. The chain's CDR3 is CSVRGAMNTEAFF. The CDR3 nucleotides read TGCAGCGTGAGGGGAGCGATGAACACTGAAGCTTTCTTT. The full variable domain, rest sourced from reference TRBV29-1 and TRBJ1-1, is SAVISQKPSRDICQRGTSLTIQCQVDSQVTMMFWYRQQPGQSLTLIATANQGSEATYESGFVIDKFPISRPNLTFSTLTVSNMSPEDSSIYLCSVRGAMNTEAFFGQGTRLTVV.

This clonotype showed up just a few times. The chain carries TRBV19 and TRBJ1-5, with a tentative D call TRBD1 (6 bases). Trimming took 5 bases from V and 3 from J, leaving 11 bases between them. Germline assignment: CDR1 LNHDA and CDR2 SQIVND (reference sequence). This CDR3 is built from 14 residues. CDR3 in amino acids: CASSPGVYNQPQHF. The DNA of the CDR3 is TGTGCCAGTAGTCCAGGGGTTTACAATCAGCCCCAGCATTTT.

The table lists this clonotype with a few counts. This chain links TRBV4-1 with TRBJ2-7; D unresolved. V was pared by 1 base and J by 3 bases, with 7 bases between. The CDR3 has 13 amino acids. CDR1 is MGHRA, CDR2 YSYEKL, per germline. CDR3 protein: CASSQAPYYEQYF. Here the CDR3 DNA reads TGCGCCAGCAGCCAAGCGCCCTACTACGAGCAGTACTTC.

This clonotype was seen many times. The CDR3 loop is CSVEGAQNYGYTF. The CDR3 region has the DNA TGCAGCGTTGAAGGGGCGCAGAACTATGGCTACACCTTC. V gene TRBV29-1 combines with J gene TRBJ1-2; unclear D gene. V dropped 1 base and J dropped 2 bases, with 8 bases sitting between them. The CDR3 runs to 13 residues. The germline gives CDR1 SQVTM, CDR2 ANQGSEA.